This is a list of T cell receptor beta chains from one sample in a study of cytomegalovirus exposure and HLA in healthy donors. Only in-frame clones appear in the TCRdb table, and some are missing; sequencing was by immunoSEQ multiplex PCR. The table records 170,000 or so clones, roughly 80% of them present only once. Specimen: PBMCs. The receptor set was obtained from a male donor in good health and CMV-seropositive. Each CDR3 is given with its conserved first and last residue. The order of the fields is J gene, V gene, D gene, clone size, CDR3 DNA, CDR3 protein. A D gene is named only where the DNA matches it firmly. Clone sizes are given selectively: once, few, many, or a class where the clone is expanded.

J gene: TRBJ2-7; V gene: TRBV7-9; D gene: TRBD2; clone size: .; CDR3 DNA: TGTGCCAGCAGCTCGCTTACTAGCGCTGGGTCCTACGAGCAGTACTTC; CDR3 protein: CASSSLTSAGSYEQYF
J gene: TRBJ2-5; V gene: TRBV10-1; D gene: .; clone size: .; CDR3 DNA: TGCGCCAGCAGTGAGCGAAGTCACCGGGGGACCCAGTACTTC; CDR3 protein: CASSERSHRGTQYF
J gene: TRBJ1-1; V gene: TRBV7-2; D gene: .; clone size: once; CDR3 DNA: TGTGCCAGCAGCAATCAGGGTCCAACGGCTTTCTTT; CDR3 protein: CASSNQGPTAFF
J gene: TRBJ2-1; V gene: TRBV20-1; D gene: .; clone size: .; CDR3 DNA: TGCAGTGCTAGATACTACAATGAGCAGTTCTTC; CDR3 protein: CSARYYNEQFF
J gene: TRBJ2-5; V gene: TRBV18; D gene: TRBD1; clone size: .; CDR3 DNA: TGTGCCAGCTCACCAGGCGGGACAGGGGGCGAGACCCAGTACTTC; CDR3 protein: CASSPGGTGGETQYF
J gene: TRBJ2-7; V gene: TRBV2; D gene: TRBD2; clone size: once; CDR3 DNA: TGTGCCAGCGGCCTGGGACTACCAGGGACCTACGAGCAGTACTTC; CDR3 protein: CASGLGLPGTYEQYF
J gene: TRBJ2-1; V gene: TRBV29-1; D gene: TRBD2; clone size: .; CDR3 DNA: TGCAGCGTTGCGGCGGGAGGATACAATGAGCAGTTCTTC; CDR3 protein: CSVAAGGYNEQFF
J gene: TRBJ2-1; V gene: TRBV7-6; D gene: TRBD2; clone size: .; CDR3 DNA: TGTGCCAGCAGCTTCAGGACTAGCGGGAGTATGTACAATGAGCAGTTCTTC; CDR3 protein: CASSFRTSGSMYNEQFF
J gene: TRBJ2-1; V gene: TRBV7-3; D gene: .; clone size: .; CDR3 DNA: TGTGCCAGCAGCCCTCACTCGATCAATACGGGTTACAATGAGCAGTTCTTC; CDR3 protein: CASSPHSINTGYNEQFF
J gene: TRBJ2-1; V gene: TRBV7-9; D gene: TRBD2; clone size: .; CDR3 DNA: TGTGCCAGCAGCCAGACTAGCGGGAACAATGAGCAGTTCTTC; CDR3 protein: CASSQTSGNNEQFF
J gene: TRBJ1-5; V gene: TRBV19; D gene: .; clone size: .; CDR3 DNA: TGTGCCAGTAGTATCTGGTTTAACGCGGATAGCAATCAGCCCCAGCATTTT; CDR3 protein: CASSIWFNADSNQPQHF
J gene: TRBJ2-2; V gene: TRBV28; D gene: .; clone size: .; CDR3 DNA: TGTGCCAGCAGTCCGTACGGGCGGGCGAACACCGGGGAGCTGTTTTTT; CDR3 protein: CASSPYGRANTGELFF
J gene: TRBJ2-3; V gene: TRBV7-2; D gene: TRBD2; clone size: .; CDR3 DNA: TGTGCCAGCAGCCCTAGCGGGAGTGGGGATACGCAGTATTTT; CDR3 protein: CASSPSGSGDTQYF
J gene: TRBJ1-1; V gene: TRBV6-5; D gene: .; clone size: .; CDR3 DNA: TGTGCCACCACATCAAGGGAAGGGGGCACTGAAGCTTTCTTT; CDR3 protein: CATTSREGGTEAFF
J gene: TRBJ2-7; V gene: TRBV4-1; D gene: .; clone size: .; CDR3 DNA: TGCGCCAGCAGCCAAGAGGCAGGGGCAGCCTACGAGCAGTACTTC; CDR3 protein: CASSQEAGAAYEQYF
J gene: TRBJ2-7; V gene: TRBV7-9; D gene: .; clone size: .; CDR3 DNA: TGTGCCAGCAGCTTGCCCCGACAGATGGTGGGCGACGAGCAGTACTTC; CDR3 protein: CASSLPRQMVGDEQYF
J gene: TRBJ2-7; V gene: TRBV7-9; D gene: .; clone size: .; CDR3 DNA: TGTTCCAGCAGCTCAGTTGCGGCCCTAGAGAGTTGGTACGAGCAGTACTTC; CDR3 protein: CSSSSVAALESWYEQYF
J gene: TRBJ2-7; V gene: TRBV5-1; D gene: .; clone size: once; CDR3 DNA: TGCGCCAGCACGGTTACAGGGAACGAGCAGTACTTC; CDR3 protein: CASTVTGNEQYF
J gene: TRBJ1-1; V gene: TRBV19; D gene: TRBD1; clone size: .; CDR3 DNA: TGTGCCAGTAGTACGGACAGGGGGCGGGTAAACACTGAAGCTTTCTTT; CDR3 protein: CASSTDRGRVNTEAFF
J gene: TRBJ1-1; V gene: TRBV27; D gene: TRBD1; clone size: once; CDR3 DNA: TGTGCCAGCAATCCAACAGGGGGCACTGAAGCTTTCTTT; CDR3 protein: CASNPTGGTEAFF
J gene: TRBJ1-2; V gene: TRBV5-4; D gene: .; clone size: .; CDR3 DNA: TGTGCCAGCATCAACCGGGACAAGGCTAACTATGGCTACACCTTC; CDR3 protein: CASINRDKANYGYTF
J gene: TRBJ2-1; V gene: TRBV19; D gene: TRBD2; clone size: .; CDR3 DNA: TGTGCCAGTAGTATTCTAGCGGGCCCCAGGAGTATGGATGAGCAGTTCTTC; CDR3 protein: CASSILAGPRSMDEQFF
J gene: TRBJ2-7; V gene: TRBV5-5; D gene: TRBD1; clone size: .; CDR3 DNA: TGTGCCAGCAGCCGGGACAGATTCTCCTACGAGCAGTACTTC; CDR3 protein: CASSRDRFSYEQYF
J gene: TRBJ2-7; V gene: TRBV6-5; D gene: .; clone size: .; CDR3 DNA: TGTGCCAGCAGCCCAACGGGTGGAGGGTACCACGAGCAGTACTTC; CDR3 protein: CASSPTGGGYHEQYF
J gene: TRBJ1-4; V gene: TRBV10-3; D gene: TRBD1; clone size: .; CDR3 DNA: TGTGCCATCAGTGATAGGGACAGAGCGACTAATGAAAAACTGTTTTTT; CDR3 protein: CAISDRDRATNEKLFF
J gene: TRBJ1-1; V gene: TRBV29-1; D gene: .; clone size: .; CDR3 DNA: TGCAGCGCCGTGTTGACACCTGGGAGGATGAACACTGAAGCTTTCTTT; CDR3 protein: CSAVLTPGRMNTEAFF
J gene: TRBJ2-7; V gene: TRBV19; D gene: TRBD2; clone size: .; CDR3 DNA: TGTGCCAGTAGGACTAGCGGAACCTACGAGCAGTACTTC; CDR3 protein: CASRTSGTYEQYF
J gene: TRBJ1-1; V gene: TRBV7-9; D gene: .; clone size: .; CDR3 DNA: TGTGCCAGCACCGCGAGAGACACTGAAGCTTTCTTT; CDR3 protein: CASTARDTEAFF
J gene: TRBJ1-1; V gene: TRBV7-8; D gene: .; clone size: .; CDR3 DNA: TGTGCCAGCAGCTCTGGTCCCGGAGGCATGAACACTGAAGCTTTCTTT; CDR3 protein: CASSSGPGGMNTEAFF
J gene: TRBJ1-5; V gene: TRBV18; D gene: .; clone size: once; CDR3 DNA: TGTGCCAGCTCACCCGCCCCCCTACAGCCCCAGCATTTT; CDR3 protein: CASSPAPLQPQHF
J gene: TRBJ2-7; V gene: TRBV5-6; D gene: TRBD1; clone size: .; CDR3 DNA: TGTGCCAGCACCAGGGACAGGGGCTATCGTGTGTACGGGCAGTACTTC; CDR3 protein: CASTRDRGYRVYGQYF
J gene: TRBJ2-3; V gene: TRBV5-4; D gene: .; clone size: .; CDR3 DNA: TGTGCCAGCAGCTTTAGGCGGAGTAGCACAGATACGCAGTATTTT; CDR3 protein: CASSFRRSSTDTQYF
J gene: TRBJ2-1; V gene: TRBV28; D gene: TRBD1; clone size: .; CDR3 DNA: TGTGCCAGCAGTCTAACCGGGACAGGGGACGAGCAGTTCTTC; CDR3 protein: CASSLTGTGDEQFF
J gene: TRBJ1-4; V gene: TRBV9; D gene: TRBD1; clone size: few; CDR3 DNA: TGTGCCAGCAGCGGGGGGGACAGGGCTGAAAAACTGTTTTTT; CDR3 protein: CASSGGDRAEKLFF
J gene: TRBJ2-7; V gene: TRBV28; D gene: .; clone size: .; CDR3 DNA: TGTGCCAGCAGTTTACCCGGCCAGGGTTTAAGATTGTGGGAGCAGTACTTC; CDR3 protein: CASSLPGQGLRLWEQYF
J gene: TRBJ1-3; V gene: TRBV7-2; D gene: TRBD1; clone size: .; CDR3 DNA: TGTGCCAGCAGCGGGCGACAGGGATCGGGAAACACCATATATTTT; CDR3 protein: CASSGRQGSGNTIYF
J gene: TRBJ2-1; V gene: TRBV6-6; D gene: TRBD2; clone size: .; CDR3 DNA: TGTGCCAGCGGGACTAGCGGGAGAAATGAGCAGTTCTTC; CDR3 protein: CASGTSGRNEQFF
J gene: TRBJ1-6; V gene: TRBV27; D gene: TRBD1; clone size: few; CDR3 DNA: TGTGCCAGCAGTTTTAGGGGGACAGTGACCCTCCACTTT; CDR3 protein: CASSFRGTVTLHF
J gene: TRBJ1-5; V gene: TRBV5-4; D gene: TRBD1; clone size: .; CDR3 DNA: TGTGCCAGCAGTACACAGGGGACGAGTCAGCCCCAGCATTTT; CDR3 protein: CASSTQGTSQPQHF
J gene: TRBJ1-5; V gene: TRBV27; D gene: .; clone size: .; CDR3 DNA: TGTGCCAGCAGTTTATACCCCAGTTCCCCCCGGAGTAATCAGCCCCAGCATTTT; CDR3 protein: CASSLYPSSPRSNQPQHF
J gene: TRBJ2-7; V gene: TRBV2; D gene: TRBD2; clone size: once; CDR3 DNA: TGTGCCAGCAGTGGGTTAGCGGGAGGGCCGGAAGAGCAGTACTTC; CDR3 protein: CASSGLAGGPEEQYF
J gene: TRBJ1-1; V gene: TRBV11-2; D gene: .; clone size: .; CDR3 DNA: TGTGCCAGCAGCTTAGCGGGGTTAAACACTGAAGCTTTCTTT; CDR3 protein: CASSLAGLNTEAFF
J gene: TRBJ2-1; V gene: TRBV7-3; D gene: TRBD1; clone size: .; CDR3 DNA: TGTGCCAGCAGCCTAGGACAGGGCGGTGAGCAGTTCTTC; CDR3 protein: CASSLGQGGEQFF
J gene: TRBJ2-6; V gene: TRBV7-2; D gene: TRBD1; clone size: .; CDR3 DNA: TGTGCCAGCCGTGGGACAGCTGGGGCCAACGTCCTGACTTTC; CDR3 protein: CASRGTAGANVLTF
J gene: TRBJ1-2; V gene: TRBV7-9; D gene: .; clone size: .; CDR3 DNA: TGTGCCAGCAGCTTAGCGCGGACAAACGTCTATGGCTACACCTTC; CDR3 protein: CASSLARTNVYGYTF
J gene: TRBJ2-3; V gene: TRBV11-2; D gene: TRBD2; clone size: few; CDR3 DNA: TGTGCCAGCAGCCCGGGACTAGCGGGAGAAGATACGCAGTATTTT; CDR3 protein: CASSPGLAGEDTQYF
J gene: TRBJ2-1; V gene: TRBV10-3; D gene: TRBD2; clone size: once; CDR3 DNA: TGTGCCATCAGACCGGGACTAGCGGAAGGGCATGAGCAGTTCTTC; CDR3 protein: CAIRPGLAEGHEQFF
J gene: TRBJ1-4; V gene: TRBV7-9; D gene: .; clone size: .; CDR3 DNA: TGTTCCAGCAGCCGCCATCTCACACTAGCAACTAATGAAAAACTGTTTTTT; CDR3 protein: CSSSRHLTLATNEKLFF
J gene: TRBJ2-7; V gene: TRBV5-4; D gene: .; clone size: .; CDR3 DNA: TGTGCCAGCAGCTTGGACAGGCGCGACTCCTACGAGCAGTACTTC; CDR3 protein: CASSLDRRDSYEQYF
J gene: TRBJ2-7; V gene: TRBV18; D gene: TRBD1; clone size: .; CDR3 DNA: TGTGCCAGCTCACCATTGGGACAGGGCAAATACGAGCAGTACTTC; CDR3 protein: CASSPLGQGKYEQYF
J gene: TRBJ2-3; V gene: TRBV6-5; D gene: TRBD1; clone size: few; CDR3 DNA: TGTGCCAGCAGTTATGAGACAGGGGGCGAAACAGATACGCAGTATTTT; CDR3 protein: CASSYETGGETDTQYF
J gene: TRBJ2-3; V gene: TRBV9; D gene: TRBD1; clone size: .; CDR3 DNA: TGTGCCAGCAGCCCCGAGACAGGGACGAGCACAGATACGCAGTATTTT; CDR3 protein: CASSPETGTSTDTQYF
J gene: TRBJ2-1; V gene: TRBV7-6; D gene: TRBD1; clone size: .; CDR3 DNA: TGTGCCAGCAGCAGAACAGGGGCCTCCTACAATGAGCAGTTCTTC; CDR3 protein: CASSRTGASYNEQFF
J gene: TRBJ2-1; V gene: TRBV29-1; D gene: .; clone size: .; CDR3 DNA: TGCAGCGTTGAAGAGGGTCTAGCCAATGAGCAGTTCTTC; CDR3 protein: CSVEEGLANEQFF